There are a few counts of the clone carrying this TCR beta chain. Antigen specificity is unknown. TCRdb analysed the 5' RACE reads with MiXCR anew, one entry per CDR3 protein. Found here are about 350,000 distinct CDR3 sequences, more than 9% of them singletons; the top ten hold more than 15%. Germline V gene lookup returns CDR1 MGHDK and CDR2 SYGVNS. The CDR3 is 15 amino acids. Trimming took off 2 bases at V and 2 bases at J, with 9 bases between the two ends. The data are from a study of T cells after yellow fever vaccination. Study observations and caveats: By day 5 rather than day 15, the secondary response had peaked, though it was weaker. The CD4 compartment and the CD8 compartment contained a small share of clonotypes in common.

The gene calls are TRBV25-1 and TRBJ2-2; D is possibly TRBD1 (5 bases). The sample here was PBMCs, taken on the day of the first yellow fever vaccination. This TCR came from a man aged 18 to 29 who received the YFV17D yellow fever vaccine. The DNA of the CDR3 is TGTGCCAGCAGTGAAGAGACAGTTAACACCGGGGAGCTGTTTTTT. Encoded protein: CASSEETVNTGELFF. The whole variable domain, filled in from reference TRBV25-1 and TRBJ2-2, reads EADIYQTPRYLVIGTGKKITLECSQTMGHDKMYWYQQDPGMELHLIHYSYGVNSTEKGDLSSESTVSRIRTEHFPLTLESARPSHTSQYLCASSEETVNTGELFFGEGSRLTVL.